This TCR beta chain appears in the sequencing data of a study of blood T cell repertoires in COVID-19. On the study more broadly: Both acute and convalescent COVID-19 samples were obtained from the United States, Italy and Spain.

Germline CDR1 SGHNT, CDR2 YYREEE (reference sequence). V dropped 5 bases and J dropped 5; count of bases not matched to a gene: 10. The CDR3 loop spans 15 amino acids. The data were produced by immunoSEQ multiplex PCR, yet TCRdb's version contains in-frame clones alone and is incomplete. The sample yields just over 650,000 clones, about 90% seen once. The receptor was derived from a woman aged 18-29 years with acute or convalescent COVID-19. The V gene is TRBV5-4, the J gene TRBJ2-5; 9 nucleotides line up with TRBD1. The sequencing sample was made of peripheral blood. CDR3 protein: CASSANRGPFETQYF. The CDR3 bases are TGTGCCAGCAGTGCGAACAGGGGGCCCTTTGAGACCCAGTACTTC.